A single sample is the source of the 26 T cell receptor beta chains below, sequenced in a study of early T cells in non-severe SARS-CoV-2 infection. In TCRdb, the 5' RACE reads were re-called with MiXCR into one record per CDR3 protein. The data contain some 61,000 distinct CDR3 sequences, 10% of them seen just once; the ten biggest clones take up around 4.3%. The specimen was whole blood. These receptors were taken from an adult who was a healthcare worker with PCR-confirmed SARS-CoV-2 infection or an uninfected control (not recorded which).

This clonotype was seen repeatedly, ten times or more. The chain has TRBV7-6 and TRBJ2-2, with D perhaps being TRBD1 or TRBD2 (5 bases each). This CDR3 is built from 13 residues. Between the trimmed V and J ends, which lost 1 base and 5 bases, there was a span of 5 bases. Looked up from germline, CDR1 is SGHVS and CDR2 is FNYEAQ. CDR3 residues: CASSLGGTGELFF. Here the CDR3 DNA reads TGTGCCAGCAGCTTAGGGGGGACCGGGGAGCTGTTTTTT. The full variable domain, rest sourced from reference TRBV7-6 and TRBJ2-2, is GAGVSQSPRYKVTKRGQDVALRCDPISGHVSLYWYRQALGQGPEFLTYFNYEAQQDKSGLPNDRFSAERPEGSISTLTIQRTEQRDSAMYRCASSLGGTGELFFGEGSRLTVL.

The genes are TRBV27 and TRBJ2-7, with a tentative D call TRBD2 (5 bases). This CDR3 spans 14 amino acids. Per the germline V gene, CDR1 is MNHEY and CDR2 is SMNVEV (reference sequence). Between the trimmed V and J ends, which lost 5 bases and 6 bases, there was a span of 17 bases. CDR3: CASSPQRISPEQYF. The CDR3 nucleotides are TGTGCCAGCAGTCCCCAGCGGATCTCTCCCGAGCAGTACTTC.

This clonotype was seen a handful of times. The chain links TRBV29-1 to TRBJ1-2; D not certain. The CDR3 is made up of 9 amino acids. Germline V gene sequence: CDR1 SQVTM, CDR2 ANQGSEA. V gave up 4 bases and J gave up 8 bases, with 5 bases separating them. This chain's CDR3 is CSVGVGYTF. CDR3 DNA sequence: TGCAGCGTTGGTGTCGGCTACACCTTC.

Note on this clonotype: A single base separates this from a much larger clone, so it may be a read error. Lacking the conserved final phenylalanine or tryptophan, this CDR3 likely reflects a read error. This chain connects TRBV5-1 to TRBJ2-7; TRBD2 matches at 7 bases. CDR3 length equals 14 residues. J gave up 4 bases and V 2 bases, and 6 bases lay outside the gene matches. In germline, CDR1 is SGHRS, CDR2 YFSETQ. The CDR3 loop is CASSFVAGAYEQYY. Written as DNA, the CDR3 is TGCGCCAGCAGCTTCGTGGCGGGAGCGTACGAGCAGTACTAC.

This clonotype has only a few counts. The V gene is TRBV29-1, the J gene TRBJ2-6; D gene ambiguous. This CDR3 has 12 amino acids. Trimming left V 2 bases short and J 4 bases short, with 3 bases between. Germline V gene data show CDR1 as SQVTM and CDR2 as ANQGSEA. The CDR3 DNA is TGCAGCGTTGAAACAGGGGCCAACGTCCTGACTTTC. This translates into CSVETGANVLTF.

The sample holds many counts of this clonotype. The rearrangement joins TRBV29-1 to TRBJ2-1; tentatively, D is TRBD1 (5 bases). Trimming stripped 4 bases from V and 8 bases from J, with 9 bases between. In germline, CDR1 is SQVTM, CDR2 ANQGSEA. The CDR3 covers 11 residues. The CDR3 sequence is CSVAKGYEQFF. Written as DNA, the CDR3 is TGCAGCGTTGCAAAGGGGTATGAGCAGTTCTTC.

CDR3 loop: CASIPGTSSYEQYF. CDR3 coding DNA: TGTGCCAGCATTCCAGGGACAAGCTCCTACGAGCAGTACTTC. V is TRBV2 and J is TRBJ2-7; D possibly corresponds to TRBD1 (6 bases). The CDR3 is made up of 14 amino acids. The V gene lost 7 bases and the J gene lost 0 bases, with 13 bases spanning the gap. Germline loops: CDR1 SNHLY, CDR2 FYNNEI.

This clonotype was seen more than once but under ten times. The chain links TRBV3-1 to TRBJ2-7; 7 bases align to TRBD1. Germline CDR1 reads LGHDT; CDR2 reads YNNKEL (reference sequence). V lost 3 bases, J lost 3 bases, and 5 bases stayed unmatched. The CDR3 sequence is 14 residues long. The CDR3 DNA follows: TGTGCCAGCAGCCACTTGGGACAGTTCTACGAGCAGTACTTC. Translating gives CASSHLGQFYEQYF.

The chain's CDR3 is CAGNRGPDEQFF. CDR3 in DNA: TGCGCCGGTAACAGGGGGCCCGATGAGCAGTTCTTC. The chain is built from TRBV23-1 and TRBJ2-1, with TRBD1 identical over 9 bases. TRBV23-1 is an open reading frame, and its role is uncertain. The CDR3 spans 12 residues. J lost 8 bases, V lost 11 bases, and 7 bases had no gene match.

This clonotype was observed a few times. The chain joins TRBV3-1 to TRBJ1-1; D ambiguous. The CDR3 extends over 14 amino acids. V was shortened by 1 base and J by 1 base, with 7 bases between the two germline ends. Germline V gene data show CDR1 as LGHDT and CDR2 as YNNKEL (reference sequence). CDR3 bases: TGTGCCAGCAGCCAAGTCAGGAGGAACACTGAAGCTTTCTTT. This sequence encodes CASSQVRRNTEAFF.

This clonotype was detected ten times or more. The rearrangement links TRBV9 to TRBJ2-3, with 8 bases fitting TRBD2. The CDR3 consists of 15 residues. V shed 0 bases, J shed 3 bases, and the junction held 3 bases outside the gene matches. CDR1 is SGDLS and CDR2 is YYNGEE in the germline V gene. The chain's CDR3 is CASSVAGGRTDTQYF. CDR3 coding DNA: TGTGCCAGCAGCGTAGCTGGCGGGAGGACAGATACGCAGTATTTT. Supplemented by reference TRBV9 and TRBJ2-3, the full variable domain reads DSGVTQTPKHLITATGQRVTLRCSPRSGDLSVYWYQQSLDQGLQFLIQYYNGEERAKGNILERFSAQQFPDLHSELNLSSLELGDSALYFCASSVAGGRTDTQYFGPGTRLTVL.

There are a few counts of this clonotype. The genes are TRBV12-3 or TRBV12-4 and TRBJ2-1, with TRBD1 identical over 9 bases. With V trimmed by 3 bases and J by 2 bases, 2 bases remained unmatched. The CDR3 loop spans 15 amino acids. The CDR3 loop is CASSLTGGPYNEQFF. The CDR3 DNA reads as TGTGCCAGCAGTTTGACAGGGGGACCCTACAATGAGCAGTTCTTC.

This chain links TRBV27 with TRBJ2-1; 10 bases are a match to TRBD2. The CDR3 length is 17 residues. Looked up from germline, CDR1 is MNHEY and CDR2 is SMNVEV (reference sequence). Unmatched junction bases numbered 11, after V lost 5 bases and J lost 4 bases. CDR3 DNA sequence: TGTGCCAGCAGTCCCCAAGCGACTAGCGGGCAATACAATGAGCAGTTCTTC. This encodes CASSPQATSGQYNEQFF.

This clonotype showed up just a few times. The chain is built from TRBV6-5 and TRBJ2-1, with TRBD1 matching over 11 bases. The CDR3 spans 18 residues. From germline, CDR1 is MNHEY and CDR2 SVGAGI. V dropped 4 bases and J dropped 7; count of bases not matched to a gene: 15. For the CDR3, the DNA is TGTGCCAGCAGTTCCGTCCCGCTGACCGGGACAGGGGGTAATGAGCAGTTCTTC. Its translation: CASSSVPLTGTGGNEQFF.

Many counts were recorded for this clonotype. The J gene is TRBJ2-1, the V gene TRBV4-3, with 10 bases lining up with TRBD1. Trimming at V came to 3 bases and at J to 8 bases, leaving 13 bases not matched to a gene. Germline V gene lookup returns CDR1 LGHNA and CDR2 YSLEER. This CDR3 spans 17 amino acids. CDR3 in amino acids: CASSQEGTGEGPDEQFF. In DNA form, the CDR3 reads TGCGCCAGCAGCCAGGAGGGGACAGGGGAGGGGCCCGATGAGCAGTTCTTC.

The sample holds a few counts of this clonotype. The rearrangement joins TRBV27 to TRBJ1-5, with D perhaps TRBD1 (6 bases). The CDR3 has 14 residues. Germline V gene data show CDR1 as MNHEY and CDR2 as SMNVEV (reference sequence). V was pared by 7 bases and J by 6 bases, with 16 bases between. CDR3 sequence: CASMGRGGFQPQHF. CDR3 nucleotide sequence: TGTGCCAGCATGGGCAGGGGCGGATTTCAGCCCCAGCATTTT.

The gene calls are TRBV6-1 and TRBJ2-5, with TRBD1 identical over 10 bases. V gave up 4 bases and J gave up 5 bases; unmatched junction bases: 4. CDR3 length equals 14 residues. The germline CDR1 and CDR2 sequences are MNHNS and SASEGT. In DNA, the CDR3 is TGTGCCAGCAGTGGGGACAGGGGTACGGAGACCCAGTACTTC. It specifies CASSGDRGTETQYF.

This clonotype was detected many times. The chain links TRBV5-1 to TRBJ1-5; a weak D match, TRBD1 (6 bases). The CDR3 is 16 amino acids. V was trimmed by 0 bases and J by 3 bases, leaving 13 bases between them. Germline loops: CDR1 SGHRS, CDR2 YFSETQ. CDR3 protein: CASSLVPGGLNQPQHF. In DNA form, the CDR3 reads TGCGCCAGCAGCTTGGTTCCCGGGGGGCTCAATCAGCCCCAGCATTTT.

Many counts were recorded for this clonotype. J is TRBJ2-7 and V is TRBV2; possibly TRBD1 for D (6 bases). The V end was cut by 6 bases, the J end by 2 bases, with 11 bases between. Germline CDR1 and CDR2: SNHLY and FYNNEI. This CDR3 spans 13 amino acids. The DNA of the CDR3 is TGTGCCAGCAGGTTAGGGGGTACCTACGAGCAGTACTTC. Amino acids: CASRLGGTYEQYF.

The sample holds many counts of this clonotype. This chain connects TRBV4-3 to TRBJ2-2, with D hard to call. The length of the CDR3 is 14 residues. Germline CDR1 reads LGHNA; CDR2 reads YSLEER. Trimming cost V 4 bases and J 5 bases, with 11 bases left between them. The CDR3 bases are TGCGCCAGCAGCCCTCTGGGCCAGACCGGGGAGCTGTTTTTT. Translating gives CASSPLGQTGELFF.

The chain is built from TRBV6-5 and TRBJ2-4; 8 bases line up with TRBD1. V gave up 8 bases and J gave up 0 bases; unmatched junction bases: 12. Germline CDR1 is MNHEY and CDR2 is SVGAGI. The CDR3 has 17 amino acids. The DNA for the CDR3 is TGTGCCAGCCAACCCAGGACAGGGACCTTAGCCAAAAACATTCAGTACTTC. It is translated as CASQPRTGTLAKNIQYF.

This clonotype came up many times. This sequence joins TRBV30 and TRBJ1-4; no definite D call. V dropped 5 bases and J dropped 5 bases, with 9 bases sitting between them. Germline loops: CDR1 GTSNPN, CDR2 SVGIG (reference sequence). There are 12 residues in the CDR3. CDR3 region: CAWSYGNEKLFF. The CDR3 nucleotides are TGTGCCTGGTCATACGGGAATGAAAAACTGTTTTTT.

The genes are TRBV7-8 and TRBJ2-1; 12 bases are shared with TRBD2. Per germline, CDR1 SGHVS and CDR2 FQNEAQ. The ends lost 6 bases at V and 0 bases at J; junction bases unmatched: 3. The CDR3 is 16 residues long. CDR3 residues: CASRTSGRSSYNEQFF. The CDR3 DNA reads TGTGCCAGCAGGACTAGCGGGAGAAGCTCCTACAATGAGCAGTTCTTC.

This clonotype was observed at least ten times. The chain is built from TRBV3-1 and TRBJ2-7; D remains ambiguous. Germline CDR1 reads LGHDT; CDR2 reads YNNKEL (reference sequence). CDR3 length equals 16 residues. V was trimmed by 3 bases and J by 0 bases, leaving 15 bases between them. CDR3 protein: CASSHQPRHNSYEQYF. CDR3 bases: TGTGCCAGCAGCCACCAGCCGAGACATAACTCCTACGAGCAGTACTTC.

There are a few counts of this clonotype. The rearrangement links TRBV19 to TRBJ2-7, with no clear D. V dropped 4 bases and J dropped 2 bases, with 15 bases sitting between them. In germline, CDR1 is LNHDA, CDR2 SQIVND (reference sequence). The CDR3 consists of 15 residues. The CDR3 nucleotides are TGTGCCAGTAGTAGACTTAAGGACGGCGCCTACGAGCAGTACTTC. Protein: CASSRLKDGAYEQYF.

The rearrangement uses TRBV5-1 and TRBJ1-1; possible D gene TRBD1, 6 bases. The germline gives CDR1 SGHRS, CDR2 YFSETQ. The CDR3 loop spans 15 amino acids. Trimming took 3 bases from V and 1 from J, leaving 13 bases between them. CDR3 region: CASSSPLQGNTEAFF. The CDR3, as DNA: TGCGCCAGCAGCTCACCTTTACAGGGGAACACTGAAGCTTTCTTT.